These 23 T cell receptor beta chains came from one sample sequenced in a study of blood T cell repertoires in COVID-19. This table comes from immunoSEQ multiplex PCR, and its TCRdb copy is limited to in-frame clones, with some not included. The sample consists of 280,000 or so clones, approximately 90% of them appearing once. Sequencing input: peripheral blood. Receptors originate from a woman younger than 45 who had recovered from COVID-19.

The rearrangement uses TRBV18 and TRBJ2-7; D remains ambiguous. V lost 2 bases and J lost 3, with 11 bases in between. Per the germline V gene, CDR1 is KGHSH and CDR2 is LQKENI. There are 14 residues in the CDR3. The CDR3 region is CASSPTKPGYEQYF. The CDR3, as DNA: TGTGCCAGCTCACCAACTAAACCGGGCTACGAGCAGTACTTC. Complete variable domain (other parts from reference TRBV18 and TRBJ2-7): NAGVMQNPRHLVRRRGQEARLRCSPMKGHSHVYWYRQLPEEGLKFMVYLQKENIIDESGMPKERFSAEFPKEGPSILRIQQVVRGDSAAYFCASSPTKPGYEQYFGPGTRLTVT.

The chain uses TRBV6-2 or TRBV6-3 and TRBJ2-7; no firm D call. This CDR3 contains 16 residues. V was pared by 2 bases and J by 0 bases, with 14 bases between. Germline loops: CDR1 MNHEY, CDR2 SVGEGT. The CDR3 loop is CASSYPRQASSYEQYF. The CDR3 DNA reads TGTGCCAGCAGTTACCCCCGGCAGGCAAGCTCCTACGAGCAGTACTTC.

The CDR3 bases are TGCAGTGCTTCCGGGACAGATGGCTACACCTTC. The encoded protein is CSASGTDGYTF. The J gene is TRBJ1-2, the V gene TRBV20-1; 7 nucleotides line up with TRBD1. CDR3 length equals 11 residues. The ends lost 5 bases at V and 6 bases at J; junction bases unmatched: 3. From germline, CDR1 is DFQATT and CDR2 SNEGSKA (reference sequence).

The gene calls are TRBV6-5 and TRBJ2-2, with 8 bases lining up with TRBD2. Germline V CDR1 and CDR2: MNHEY, SVGAGI. J gave up 4 bases and V 6 bases, and 4 bases lay outside the gene matches. The CDR3 is 14 residues long. CDR3 bases: TGTGCCAGCAGGGGCCGGGGGGGCACCGGGGAGCTGTTTTTT. Translation gives CASRGRGGTGELFF.

V is TRBV10-3 and J is TRBJ2-3; 7 positions agree with TRBD2. Trimming at V came to 0 bases and at J to 4 bases, leaving 7 bases not matched to a gene. The germline gives CDR1 ENHRY, CDR2 SYGVKD. This CDR3 spans 16 amino acids. The CDR3 region has the DNA TGTGCCATCAGTGAGTCGATGGGACTAAGCCCAGATACGCAGTATTTT. Its protein is CAISESMGLSPDTQYF.

The chain joins TRBV28 to TRBJ1-1, with D hard to call. The V end lost 1 base, the J end lost 1 base, and 7 bases lay between the germline ends. This CDR3 comprises 14 residues. Germline V gene sequence: CDR1 MDHEN, CDR2 SYDVKM. The DNA of the CDR3 is TGTGCCAGCAGTTTATCACGGGGGAACACTGAAGCTTTCTTT. Its translation is CASSLSRGNTEAFF.

The V gene is TRBV27, the J gene TRBJ2-1; 9 nucleotides align to TRBD1. From germline, CDR1 is MNHEY and CDR2 SMNVEV (reference sequence). This CDR3 is built from 14 residues. V dropped 4 bases and J dropped 8; count of bases not matched to a gene: 6. The CDR3 DNA is TGTGCCAGCAGTTCTCCGGGACAGGGCGATGAGCAGTTCTTC. It yields the protein CASSSPGQGDEQFF.

CDR3 nucleotide sequence: TGCGCCAGCAGCACTGGACCGGGGGCGGGGGGCACAGATACGCAGTATTTT. It codes for CASSTGPGAGGTDTQYF. The chain employs TRBV5-1 and TRBJ2-3; D may be TRBD2 (7 bases). The V gene lost 4 bases and the J gene lost 1 base, with 19 bases spanning the gap. The CDR3 runs 17 residues. Germline V gene data show CDR1 as SGHRS and CDR2 as YFSETQ.

This chain links TRBV27 with TRBJ1-2, with unresolved D. Germline CDR1 MNHEY, CDR2 SMNVEV (reference sequence). V was trimmed by 1 base and J by 2 bases, leaving 8 bases between them. The CDR3 has 14 amino acids. The CDR3 sequence is CASSLLGENYGYTF. The CDR3 DNA follows: TGTGCCAGCAGTTTATTGGGCGAAAACTATGGCTACACCTTC.

The V gene is TRBV27, the J gene TRBJ1-6; no clear D gene. Germline V gene data show CDR1 as MNHEY and CDR2 as SMNVEV (reference sequence). The CDR3 covers 14 residues. Trimming pared 3 bases from V and 4 bases from J, leaving 7 bases between. CDR3: CASSLRQYNSPLHF. The CDR3 coding sequence is TGTGCCAGCAGTTTGCGGCAGTATAATTCACCCCTCCACTTT.

The chain carries TRBV28 and TRBJ2-5, with 10 bases fitting TRBD1. Trimming took 5 bases from V and 1 from J; bases not matched to a gene: 7. Germline V lookup: CDR1 MDHEN, CDR2 SYDVKM. The CDR3 runs to 16 residues. The CDR3 nucleotides read TGTGCCAGCAGTGGAGCCGGGACAGGGGTCCAAGAGACCCAGTACTTC. It translates to CASSGAGTGVQETQYF.

This chain connects TRBV7-8 to TRBJ1-2, with no clear D. Looked up from germline, CDR1 is SGHVS and CDR2 is FQNEAQ. CDR3 length: 14 amino acids. V lost 4 bases, J lost 2 bases, and 11 bases lay in between. This CDR3 reads CASSSSAGNYGYTF. CDR3 bases: TGTGCCAGCAGCTCGTCGGCAGGCAACTATGGCTACACCTTC.

This chain joins TRBV6-5 and TRBJ2-7, with 7 bases matching TRBD1. Trimming took 6 bases from V and 6 from J; bases not matched to a gene: 8. This CDR3 region has 13 residues. Germline assignment: CDR1 MNHEY and CDR2 SVGAGI. CDR3 bases: TGTGCCAGCAGACTTCTACAGGGGCTCGAGCAGTACTTC. Translation gives CASRLLQGLEQYF.

The chain recombines TRBV4-2 with TRBJ1-4, with D possibly being TRBD1 (5 bases). Germline V CDR1 and CDR2: LGHNA, YNFKEQ. The ends were cut back, 1 base at V and 5 bases at J, with 8 bases in the middle. The CDR3 covers 14 residues. The CDR3 nucleotides read TGTGCCAGCAGCCAAGGGGCAGGGAATGAAAAACTGTTTTTT. This translates into CASSQGAGNEKLFF.

The chain employs TRBV6-1 and TRBJ2-3, with 8 bases matching TRBD1. CDR3 length: 16 residues. Germline assignment: CDR1 MNHNS and CDR2 SASEGT. V shed 4 bases and J 5 bases; nucleotides not matched to a gene: 11. The CDR3 region is CASSAAPGGPIDTQYF. Written as DNA, the CDR3 is TGTGCCAGCAGTGCAGCACCAGGGGGCCCGATAGATACGCAGTATTTT.

V usage is TRBV5-1 and J usage is TRBJ2-2; weak D call: TRBD1 (6 bases). Trimming cost V 3 bases and J 3 bases, with 18 bases left between them. CDR3 length: 17 residues. Germline lookup yields CDR1 SGHRS and CDR2 YFSETQ. The CDR3 region has the DNA TGCGCCAGCAGCTGGGGGACAAGGTTCGAGGACACCGGGGAGCTGTTTTTT. Translating gives CASSWGTRFEDTGELFF.

This chain links TRBV25-1 with TRBJ1-4; D unresolved. Germline assignment: CDR1 MGHDK and CDR2 SYGVNS. The V end lost 3 bases, the J end lost 4 bases, and 12 bases lay between the germline ends. This CDR3 has 15 residues. In DNA, the CDR3 is TGTGCCAGCAGTGATTGGGCAGAAAATAATGAAAAACTGTTTTTT. This codes for CASSDWAENNEKLFF.

The chain recombines TRBV7-2 with TRBJ2-5; 14 nucleotides align to TRBD2. In germline, CDR1 is SGHTA, CDR2 FQGNSA. The CDR3 runs 17 residues. Trimming removed 5 bases from V and 0 bases from J; junction bases left unmatched: 5. In nucleotides, the CDR3 is TGTGCCAGCAGCCCAGGACTAGCGGGGGGTTACCAAGAGACCCAGTACTTC. It encodes CASSPGLAGGYQETQYF.

The chain links TRBV15 to TRBJ1-4; D may be TRBD1 (6 bases). V lost 4 bases, J lost 0 bases, and 12 bases lay in between. The CDR3 contains 16 residues. Germline loops: CDR1 LNHNV, CDR2 YYDKDF (reference sequence). The CDR3 loop is CATSIGQSATNEKLFF. The DNA for the CDR3 is TGTGCCACCAGCATCGGACAGTCTGCAACTAATGAAAAACTGTTTTTT.

This clone was detected a few times. The chain joins TRBV7-9 to TRBJ1-6, with D unresolved. Germline V gene data show CDR1 as SEHNR and CDR2 as FQNEAQ (reference sequence). With 0 bases removed from V and 8 bases from J, the gap between germline ends came to 11 bases. This CDR3 contains 15 residues. CDR3 in amino acids: CASSLAATADSPLHF. Here the CDR3 DNA reads TGTGCCAGCAGCTTAGCGGCTACCGCGGATTCACCCCTCCACTTT.

J is TRBJ2-2 and V is TRBV7-3; D perhaps matches TRBD1 (6 bases). The CDR3 runs to 15 residues. V dropped 3 bases and J dropped 1 base, with 9 bases sitting between them. Germline V gives CDR1 SGHTA, CDR2 FQGTGA. The CDR3 nucleotides read TGTGCCAGCAGCTTTACACAGGGGAACACCGGGGAGCTGTTTTTT. Its protein is CASSFTQGNTGELFF.

The chain has TRBV18 and TRBJ2-7; 7 bases fit TRBD1. V was clipped by 3 bases and J by 6 bases; unmatched bases: 8. The CDR3 is 14 amino acids. The germline CDR1 and CDR2 sequences are KGHSH and LQKENI. CDR3 coding DNA: TGTGCCAGCTCACCCGGACAGGTGGGTATCGAGCAGTACTTC. Amino acids: CASSPGQVGIEQYF.

V usage is TRBV6-5 and J usage is TRBJ2-7; D possibly corresponds to TRBD1 (6 bases). The CDR3 length is 14 residues. CDR1 is MNHEY, CDR2 SVGAGI, per germline. The germline V and J ends were trimmed by 4 bases and 2 bases, with 12 bases remaining between them. CDR3 sequence reads: CASSSGTPPYEQYF. The CDR3 DNA reads as TGTGCCAGCAGTTCAGGGACACCGCCCTACGAGCAGTACTTC.